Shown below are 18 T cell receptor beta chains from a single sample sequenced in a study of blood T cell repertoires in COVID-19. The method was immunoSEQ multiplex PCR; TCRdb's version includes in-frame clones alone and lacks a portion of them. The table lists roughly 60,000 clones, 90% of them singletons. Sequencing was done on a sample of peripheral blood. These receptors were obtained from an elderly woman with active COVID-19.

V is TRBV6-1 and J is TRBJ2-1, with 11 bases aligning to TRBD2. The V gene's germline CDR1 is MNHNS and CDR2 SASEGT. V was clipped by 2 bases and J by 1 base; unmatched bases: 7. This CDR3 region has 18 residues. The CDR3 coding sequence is TGTGCCAGCAGTGAACGAGCTAGCGGGGGGTTGTCCTACAATGAGCAGTTCTTC. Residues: CASSERASGGLSYNEQFF.

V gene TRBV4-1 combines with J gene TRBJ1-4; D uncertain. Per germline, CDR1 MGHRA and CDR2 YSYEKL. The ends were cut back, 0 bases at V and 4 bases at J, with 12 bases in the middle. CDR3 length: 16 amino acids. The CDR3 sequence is CASSQDMGFRNEKLFF. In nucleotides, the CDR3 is TGCGCCAGCAGCCAAGATATGGGCTTCCGTAATGAAAAACTGTTTTTT.

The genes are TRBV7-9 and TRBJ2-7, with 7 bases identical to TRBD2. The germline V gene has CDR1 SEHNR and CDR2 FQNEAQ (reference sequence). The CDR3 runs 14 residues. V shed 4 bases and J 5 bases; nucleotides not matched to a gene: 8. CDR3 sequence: CASSSGLVGDEQYV. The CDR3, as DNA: TGTGCCAGCAGCTCAGGACTAGTCGGCGACGAGCAGTACGTC.

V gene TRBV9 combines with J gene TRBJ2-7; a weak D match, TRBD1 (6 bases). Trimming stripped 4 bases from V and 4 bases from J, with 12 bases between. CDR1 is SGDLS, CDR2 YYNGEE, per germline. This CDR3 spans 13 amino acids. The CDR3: CASSKGDKYEQYF. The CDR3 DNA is TGTGCCAGCAGCAAGGGGGACAAATACGAGCAGTACTTC.

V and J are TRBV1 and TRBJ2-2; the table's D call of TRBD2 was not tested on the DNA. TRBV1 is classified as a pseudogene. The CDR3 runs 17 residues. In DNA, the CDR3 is TGCACCAGCAGCCGCGACTCCCGTCCCACGAACACCGGGGAGCTGTTTTTT. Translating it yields CTSSRDSRPTNTGELFF.

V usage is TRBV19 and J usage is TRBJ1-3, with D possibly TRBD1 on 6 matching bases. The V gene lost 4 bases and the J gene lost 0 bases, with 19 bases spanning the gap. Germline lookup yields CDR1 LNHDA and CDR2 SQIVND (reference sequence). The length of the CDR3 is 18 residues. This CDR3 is CASSTTRGQRNSGNTIYF. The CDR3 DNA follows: TGTGCCAGTAGTACCACGAGAGGACAGCGAAACTCTGGAAACACCATATATTTT.

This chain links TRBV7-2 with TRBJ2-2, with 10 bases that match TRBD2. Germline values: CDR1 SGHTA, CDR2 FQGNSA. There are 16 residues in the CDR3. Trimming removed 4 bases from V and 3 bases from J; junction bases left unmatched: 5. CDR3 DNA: TGTGCCAGCAGCTCTACTAGCGGGGTATACACCGGGGAGCTGTTTTTT. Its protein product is CASSSTSGVYTGELFF. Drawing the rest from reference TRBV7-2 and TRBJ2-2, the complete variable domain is GAGVSQSPSNKVTEKGKDVELRCDPISGHTALYWYRQSLGQGLEFLIYFQGNSAPDKSGLPSDRFSAERTGGSVSTLTIQRTQQEDSAVYLCASSSTSGVYTGELFFGEGSRLTVL.

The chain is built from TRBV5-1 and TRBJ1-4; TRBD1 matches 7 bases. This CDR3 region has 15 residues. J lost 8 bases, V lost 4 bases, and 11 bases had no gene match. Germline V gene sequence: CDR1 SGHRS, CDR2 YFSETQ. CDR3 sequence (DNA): TGCGCCAGCAGCCCAGACAGGGACACTTCGGAAAAACTGTTTTTT. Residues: CASSPDRDTSEKLFF.

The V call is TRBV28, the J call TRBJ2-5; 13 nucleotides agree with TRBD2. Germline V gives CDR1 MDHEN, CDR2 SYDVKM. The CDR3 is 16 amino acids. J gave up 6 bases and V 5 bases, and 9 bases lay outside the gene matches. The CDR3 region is CASSPLTSGGAKTQYF. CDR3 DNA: TGTGCCAGCAGTCCCTTAACTAGCGGGGGGGCCAAGACCCAGTACTTC.

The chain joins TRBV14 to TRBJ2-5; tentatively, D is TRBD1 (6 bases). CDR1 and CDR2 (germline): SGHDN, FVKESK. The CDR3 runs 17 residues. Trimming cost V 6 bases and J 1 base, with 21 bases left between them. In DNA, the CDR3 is TGTGCCAGCAGTGACCCTGGGCGTGGGGGCAGCCAAGAGACCCAGTACTTC. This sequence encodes CASSDPGRGGSQETQYF.

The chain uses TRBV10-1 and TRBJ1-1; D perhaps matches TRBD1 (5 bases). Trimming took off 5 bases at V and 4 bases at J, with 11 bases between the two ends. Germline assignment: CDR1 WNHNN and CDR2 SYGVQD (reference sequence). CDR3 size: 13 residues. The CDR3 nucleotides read TGCGCCAGCAGTCGGGACTCAGGCACTGAAGCTTTCTTT. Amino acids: CASSRDSGTEAFF.

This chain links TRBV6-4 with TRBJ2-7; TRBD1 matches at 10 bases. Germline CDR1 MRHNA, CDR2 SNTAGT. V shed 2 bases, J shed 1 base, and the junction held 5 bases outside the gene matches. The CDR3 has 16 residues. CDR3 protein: CASSDKDRGESYEQYV. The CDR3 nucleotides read TGTGCCAGCAGTGACAAGGACAGGGGGGAATCCTACGAGCAGTACGTC.

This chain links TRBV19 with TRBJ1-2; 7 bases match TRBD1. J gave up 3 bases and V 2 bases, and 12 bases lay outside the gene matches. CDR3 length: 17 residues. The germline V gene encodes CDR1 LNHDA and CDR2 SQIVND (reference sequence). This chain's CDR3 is CASSINSPRTGDYGYTF. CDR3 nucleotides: TGTGCCAGTAGTATAAATAGCCCGAGGACAGGAGACTATGGCTACACCTTC.

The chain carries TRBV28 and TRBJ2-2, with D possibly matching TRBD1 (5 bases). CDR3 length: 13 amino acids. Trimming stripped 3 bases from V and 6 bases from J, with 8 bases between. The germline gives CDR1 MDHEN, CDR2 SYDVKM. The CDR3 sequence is CASSLQGSGELFF. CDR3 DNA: TGTGCCAGCAGTTTGCAGGGATCCGGGGAGCTGTTTTTT.

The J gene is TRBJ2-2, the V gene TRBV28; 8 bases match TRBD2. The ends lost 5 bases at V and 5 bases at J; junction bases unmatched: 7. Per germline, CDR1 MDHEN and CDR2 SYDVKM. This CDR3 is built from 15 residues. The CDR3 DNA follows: TGTGCCAGCAGTCCAGCGGGAGTGGGGACCGGGGAGCTGTTTTTT. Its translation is CASSPAGVGTGELFF.

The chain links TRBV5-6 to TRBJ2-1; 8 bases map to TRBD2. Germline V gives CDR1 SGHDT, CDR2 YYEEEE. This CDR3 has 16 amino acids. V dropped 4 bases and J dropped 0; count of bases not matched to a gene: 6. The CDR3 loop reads CASSPTSAPSYNEQFF. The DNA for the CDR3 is TGTGCCAGCAGCCCGACTAGCGCCCCCTCCTACAATGAGCAGTTCTTC. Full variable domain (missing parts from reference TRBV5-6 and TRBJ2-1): DAGVTQSPTHLIKTRGQQVTLRCSPKSGHDTVSWYQQALGQGPQFIFQYYEEEERQRGNFPDRFSGHQFPNYSSELNVNALLLGDSALYLCASSPTSAPSYNEQFFGPGTRLTVL.

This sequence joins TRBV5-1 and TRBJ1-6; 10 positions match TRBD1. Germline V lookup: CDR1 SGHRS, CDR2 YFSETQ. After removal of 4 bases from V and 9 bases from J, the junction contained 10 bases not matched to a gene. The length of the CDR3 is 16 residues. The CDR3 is CASSVGGTGEASPLHF. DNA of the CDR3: TGCGCCAGCAGCGTTGGTGGGACAGGGGAGGCTTCACCCCTCCACTTT.

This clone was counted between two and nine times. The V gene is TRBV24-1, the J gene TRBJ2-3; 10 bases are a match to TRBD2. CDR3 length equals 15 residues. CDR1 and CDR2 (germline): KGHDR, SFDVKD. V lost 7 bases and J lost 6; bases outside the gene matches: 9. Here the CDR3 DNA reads TGTGCCACCAGCAGAGCGGGGGGGGCTGGGGATACGCAGTATTTT. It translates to CATSRAGGAGDTQYF.